This T cell receptor beta chain was captured in a study of radiotherapy plus CTLA-4 blockade in lung cancer. Overall study context: Of all patients, around 19% responded objectively and approximately 30% showed disease control. Study-wide results and caveats: Peripheral blood showed expansion of tumor-derived TCR clones after radiotherapy and ipilimumab.

Clones were sequenced by immunoSEQ multiplex PCR, and TCRdb holds only the in-frame ones, with some missing. In the table there are tens of thousands of clones, approximately 86% of which are singletons. On this clone itself: The target antigen is unknown.

This CDR3 comprises 15 residues. Germline CDR1 is LGHNA and CDR2 is YSLEER. Trimming removed 0 bases at V and 6 bases at J, with 12 bases between. The V call is TRBV4-3, the J call TRBJ1-5, with D hard to call. This receptor was obtained from a human donor with non-small cell lung cancer who had a partial response to radiotherapy plus ipilimumab. The starting material was peripheral blood, obtained from a patient treated with radiotherapy plus ipilimumab. CDR3 in DNA: TGCGCCAGCAGCCAAGAGGGCGAGGGCGGTCAGCCCCAGCATTTT. Translating gives CASSQEGEGGQPQHF.